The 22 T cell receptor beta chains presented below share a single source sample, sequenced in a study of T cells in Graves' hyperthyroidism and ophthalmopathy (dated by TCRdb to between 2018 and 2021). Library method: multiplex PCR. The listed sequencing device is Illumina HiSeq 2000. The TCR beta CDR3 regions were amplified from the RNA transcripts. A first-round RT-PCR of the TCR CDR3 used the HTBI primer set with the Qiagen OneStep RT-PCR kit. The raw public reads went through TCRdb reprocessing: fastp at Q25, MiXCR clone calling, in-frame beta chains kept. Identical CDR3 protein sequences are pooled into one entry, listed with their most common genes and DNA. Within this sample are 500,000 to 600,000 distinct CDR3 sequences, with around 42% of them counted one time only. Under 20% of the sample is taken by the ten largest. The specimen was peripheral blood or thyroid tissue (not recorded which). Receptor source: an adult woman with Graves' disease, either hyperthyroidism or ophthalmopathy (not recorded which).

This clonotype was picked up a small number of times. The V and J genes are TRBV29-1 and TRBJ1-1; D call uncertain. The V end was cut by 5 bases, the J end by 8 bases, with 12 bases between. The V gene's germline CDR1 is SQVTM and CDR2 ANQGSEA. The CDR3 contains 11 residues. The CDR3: CSVQRAYEAFF. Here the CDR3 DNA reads TGCAGCGTTCAAAGGGCGTACGAAGCTTTCTTT.

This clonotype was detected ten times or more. CDR3 bases: TGTGCCAGCAGCTTAGATTGGGGTGGGGAGACCCAGTACTTC. Translation: CASSLDWGGETQYF. The rearrangement links TRBV11-2 to TRBJ2-5; D is undetermined. CDR3 length: 14 amino acids. V lost 0 bases and J 5 bases, leaving 10 bases between the germline ends. Germline loops: CDR1 SGHAT, CDR2 FQNNGV.

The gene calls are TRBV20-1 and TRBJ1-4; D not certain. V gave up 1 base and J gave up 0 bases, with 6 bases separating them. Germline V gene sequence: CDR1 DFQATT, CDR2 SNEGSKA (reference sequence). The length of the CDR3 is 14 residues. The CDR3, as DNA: TGCAGTGCTAGAGGGCATCCAACTAATGAAAAACTGTTTTTT. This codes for CSARGHPTNEKLFF.

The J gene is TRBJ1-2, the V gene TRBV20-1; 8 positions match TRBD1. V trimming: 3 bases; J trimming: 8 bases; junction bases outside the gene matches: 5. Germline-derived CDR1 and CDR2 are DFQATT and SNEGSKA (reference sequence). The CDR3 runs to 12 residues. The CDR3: CSASRGRLGYTF. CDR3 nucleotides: TGCAGTGCTAGCAGGGGGCGATTAGGCTACACCTTC.

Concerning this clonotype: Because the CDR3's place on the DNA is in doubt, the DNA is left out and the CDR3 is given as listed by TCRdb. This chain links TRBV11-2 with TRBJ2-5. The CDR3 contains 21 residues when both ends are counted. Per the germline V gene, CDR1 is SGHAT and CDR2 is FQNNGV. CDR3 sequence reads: CASSYKYSGNTIYFGEETQYF.

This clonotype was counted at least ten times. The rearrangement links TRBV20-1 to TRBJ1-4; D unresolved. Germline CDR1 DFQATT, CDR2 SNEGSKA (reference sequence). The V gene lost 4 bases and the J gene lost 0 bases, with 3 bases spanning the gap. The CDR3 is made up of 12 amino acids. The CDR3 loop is CSAIATNEKLFF. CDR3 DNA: TGCAGTGCTATCGCAACTAATGAAAAACTGTTTTTT.

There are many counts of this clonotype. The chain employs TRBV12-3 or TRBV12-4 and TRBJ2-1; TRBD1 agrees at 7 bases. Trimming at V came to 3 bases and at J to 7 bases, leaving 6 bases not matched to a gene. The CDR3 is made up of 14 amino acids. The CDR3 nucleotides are TGTGCCAGCAGTTTTGACAGGGAGAGGAATGAGCAGTTCTTC. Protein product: CASSFDRERNEQFF.

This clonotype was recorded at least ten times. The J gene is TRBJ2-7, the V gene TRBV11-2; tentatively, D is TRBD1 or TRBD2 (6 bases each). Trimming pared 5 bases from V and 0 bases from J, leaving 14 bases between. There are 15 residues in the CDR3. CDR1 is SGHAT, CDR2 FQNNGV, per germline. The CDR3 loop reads CASSPGALSSYEQYF. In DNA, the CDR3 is TGTGCCAGCAGCCCGGGGGCGTTGAGCTCCTACGAGCAGTACTTC.

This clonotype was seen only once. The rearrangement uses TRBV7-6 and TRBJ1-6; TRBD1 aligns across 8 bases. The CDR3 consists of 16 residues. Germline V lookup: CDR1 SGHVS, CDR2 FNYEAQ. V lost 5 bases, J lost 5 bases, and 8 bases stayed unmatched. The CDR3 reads CASSLERDRNNSPLHF. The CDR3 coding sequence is TGTGCCAGCAGCCTCGAACGGGACAGGAATAATTCACCCCTCCACTTT.

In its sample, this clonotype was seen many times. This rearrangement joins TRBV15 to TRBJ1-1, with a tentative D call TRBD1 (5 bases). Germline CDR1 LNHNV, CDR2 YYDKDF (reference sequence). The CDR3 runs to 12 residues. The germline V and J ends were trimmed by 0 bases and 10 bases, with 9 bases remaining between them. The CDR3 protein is CATSRDRVRAFF. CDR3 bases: TGTGCCACCAGCAGAGACAGGGTGAGAGCTTTCTTT.

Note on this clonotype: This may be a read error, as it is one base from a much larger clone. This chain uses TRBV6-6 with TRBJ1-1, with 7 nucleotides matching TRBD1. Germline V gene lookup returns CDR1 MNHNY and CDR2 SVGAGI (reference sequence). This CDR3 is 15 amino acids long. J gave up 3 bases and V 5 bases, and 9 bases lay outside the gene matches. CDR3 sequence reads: CASSGNRGSYTEAFF. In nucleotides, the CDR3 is TGTGCCAGCAGTGGGAACAGGGGTTCGTACACTGAAGCTTTCTTT.

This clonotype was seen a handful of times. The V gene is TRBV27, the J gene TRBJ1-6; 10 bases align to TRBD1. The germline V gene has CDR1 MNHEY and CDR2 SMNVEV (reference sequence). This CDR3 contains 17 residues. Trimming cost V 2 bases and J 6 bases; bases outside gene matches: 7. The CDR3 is CASSLKRTGGRNSPLHF. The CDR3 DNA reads TGTGCCAGCAGTTTAAAACGGACAGGGGGACGTAATTCACCCCTCCACTTT.

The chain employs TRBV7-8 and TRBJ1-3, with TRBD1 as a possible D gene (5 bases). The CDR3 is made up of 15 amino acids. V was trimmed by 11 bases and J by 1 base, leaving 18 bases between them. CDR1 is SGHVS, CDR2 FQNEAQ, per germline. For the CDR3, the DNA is TGTGCCTGGGCCCCGGGACTCCTTTCTGGAAACACCATATATTTT. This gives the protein CAWAPGLLSGNTIYF.

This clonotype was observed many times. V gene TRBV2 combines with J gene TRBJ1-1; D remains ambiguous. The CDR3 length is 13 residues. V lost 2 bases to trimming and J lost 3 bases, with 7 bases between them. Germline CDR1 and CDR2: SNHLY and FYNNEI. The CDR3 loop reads CASSELEDTEAFF. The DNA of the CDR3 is TGTGCCAGCAGTGAACTAGAGGACACTGAAGCTTTCTTT.

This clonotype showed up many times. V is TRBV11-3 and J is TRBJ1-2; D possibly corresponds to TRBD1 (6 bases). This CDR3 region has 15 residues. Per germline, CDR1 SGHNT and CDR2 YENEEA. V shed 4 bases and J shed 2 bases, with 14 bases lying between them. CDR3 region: CASSCRDKKNYGYTF. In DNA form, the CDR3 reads TGTGCCAGCAGCTGCCGGGACAAGAAGAACTATGGCTACACCTTC.

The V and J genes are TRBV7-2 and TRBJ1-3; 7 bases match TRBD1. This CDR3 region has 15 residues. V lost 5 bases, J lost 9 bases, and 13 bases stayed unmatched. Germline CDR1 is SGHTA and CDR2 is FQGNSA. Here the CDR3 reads CASSPWGQGGFTIYF. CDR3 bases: TGTGCCAGCAGCCCCTGGGGGCAGGGGGGATTCACCATATATTTT.

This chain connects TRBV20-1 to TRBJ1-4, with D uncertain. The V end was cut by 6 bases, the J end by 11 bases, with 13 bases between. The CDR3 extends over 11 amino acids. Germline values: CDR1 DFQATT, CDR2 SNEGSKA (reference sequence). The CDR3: CSALGLAKLFF. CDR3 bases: TGCAGTGCACTCGGACTAGCGAAACTGTTTTTT.

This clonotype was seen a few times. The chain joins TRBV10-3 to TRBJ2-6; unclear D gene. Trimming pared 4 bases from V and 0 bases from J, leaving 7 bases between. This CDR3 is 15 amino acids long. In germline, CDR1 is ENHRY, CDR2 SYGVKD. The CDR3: CAISAFSSGANVLTF. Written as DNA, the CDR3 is TGTGCCATCAGTGCGTTCAGCTCTGGGGCCAACGTCCTGACTTTC.

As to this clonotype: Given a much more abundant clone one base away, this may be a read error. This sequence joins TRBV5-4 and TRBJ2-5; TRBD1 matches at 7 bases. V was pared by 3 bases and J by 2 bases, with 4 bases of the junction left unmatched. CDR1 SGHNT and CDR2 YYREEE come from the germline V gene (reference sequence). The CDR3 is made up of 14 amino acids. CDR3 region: CASSSKGQQETQYF. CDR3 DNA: TGTGCCAGCAGCTCGAAGGGACAGCAAGAGACCCAGTACTTC.

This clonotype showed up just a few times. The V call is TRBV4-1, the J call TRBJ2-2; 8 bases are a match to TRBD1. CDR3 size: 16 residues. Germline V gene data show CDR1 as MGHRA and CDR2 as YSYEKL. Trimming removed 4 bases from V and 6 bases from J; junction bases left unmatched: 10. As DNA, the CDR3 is TGCGCCAGCAGCCCAAGACAGGGGCGAAACGCCGGGGAGCTGTTTTTT. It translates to CASSPRQGRNAGELFF.

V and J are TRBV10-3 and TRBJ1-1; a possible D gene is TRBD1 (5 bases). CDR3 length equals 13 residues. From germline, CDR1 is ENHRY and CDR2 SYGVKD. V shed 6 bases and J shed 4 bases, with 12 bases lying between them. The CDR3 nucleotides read TGTGCCATCAGGGCAGGGACCCCCACTGAAGCTTTCTTT. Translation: CAIRAGTPTEAFF.

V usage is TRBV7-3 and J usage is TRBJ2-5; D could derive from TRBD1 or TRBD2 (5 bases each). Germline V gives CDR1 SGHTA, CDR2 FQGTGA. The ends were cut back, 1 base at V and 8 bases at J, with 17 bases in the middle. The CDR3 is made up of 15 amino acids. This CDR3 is CASSLRMGAGATQYF. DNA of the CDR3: TGTGCCAGCAGCTTAAGGATGGGCGCCGGGGCTACCCAGTACTTC.